The 26 T cell receptor beta chains in this list originate from one sample, sequenced in a study of CXCR3-negative and CXCR3-positive naive CD8 T cells. UMI-labeled 5' RACE TRB cDNA libraries were prepared from the cells. TCRdb re-called the 5' RACE reads and gives one entry per CDR3 protein, without DNA. This sample's clone table lists 100,000 to 150,000 distinct CDR3 sequences. Material for sequencing was naive CXCR3- CD8+ T cells from blood. Subset specified: CD45RO-CCR7+CD27+CD95- naive CD8+ T cells lacking CXCR3 (TNR3-). These receptors came from a human donor in good health. Some clones in this sample may be carry-over from other donors' samples.

This chain links TRBV3-1 with TRBJ2-1; TCRdb picks TRBD1, but there is no DNA to check that call. Germline V gene sequence: CDR1 LGHDT, CDR2 YNNKEL (reference sequence). The CDR3 length is 15 residues. This CDR3 is CASTEGGGTYNEQFF.

The chain combines TRBV2 with TRBJ2-7; the D call of TRBD1 rests on TCRdb alone, since no DNA is present to check it. The CDR3 consists of 17 residues. Germline CDR1 is SNHLY and CDR2 is FYNNEI. CDR3 sequence: CASSEASAAGEQYEQYF.

The chain joins TRBV7-9 to TRBJ2-1; TCRdb reports TRBD1, a call that lacks DNA to check it against. This CDR3 comprises 15 residues. Per germline, CDR1 SEHNR and CDR2 FQNEAQ (reference sequence). The CDR3 is CASSPRTGAYNEQFF.

The chain recombines TRBV11-2 with TRBJ2-3. In germline, CDR1 is SGHAT, CDR2 FQNNGV. This CDR3 has 15 amino acids. CDR3 protein: CASSTTHTFTDTQYF.

The chain couples TRBV28 to TRBJ1-2. The CDR3 consists of 16 residues. Looked up from germline, CDR1 is MDHEN and CDR2 is SYDVKM. CDR3 loop: CASSPAWTTTGYGYTF.

The chain employs TRBV14 and TRBJ2-7; TCRdb picks TRBD1, but there is no DNA to check that call. CDR1 is SGHDN and CDR2 is FVKESK in the germline V gene. This CDR3 spans 14 amino acids. CDR3: CASSQEWGSYEQYF.

The chain uses TRBV29-1 and TRBJ2-1. Germline V CDR1 and CDR2: SQVTM, ANQGSEA. This CDR3 is built from 14 residues. CDR3 protein: CSGLTVGSNNEQFF.

The chain is built from TRBV20-1 and TRBJ2-5; TCRdb outputs TRBD2, but without DNA this stays unchecked. The CDR3 has 15 amino acids. The V gene's germline CDR1 is DFQATT and CDR2 SNEGSKA (reference sequence). The CDR3 region is CSARDPGLAQETQYF.

V gene TRBV12-3 or TRBV12-4 combines with J gene TRBJ2-1. The CDR3 covers 15 residues. CDR3 protein: CASSTSGRTYIEQFF.

The chain couples TRBV9 to TRBJ2-1; TCRdb gives TRBD1 as the D gene, but with no DNA this cannot be confirmed. In germline, CDR1 is SGDLS, CDR2 YYNGEE. The CDR3 contains 15 residues. This CDR3 reads CASSTGGQGYNEQFF.

This chain connects TRBV14 to TRBJ2-1; TCRdb selects TRBD2, and the lack of DNA leaves this call unchecked. Germline V CDR1 and CDR2: SGHDN, FVKESK. There are 14 residues in the CDR3. The CDR3 loop reads CATRPVWGGGEQFF.

The chain has TRBV29-1 and TRBJ2-7. Looked up from germline, CDR1 is SQVTM and CDR2 is ANQGSEA. This CDR3 has 12 amino acids. This CDR3 is CSVDYGPYEQYF.

V is TRBV29-1 and J is TRBJ2-2. The CDR3 runs 15 residues. CDR1 and CDR2 from the germline V gene are SQVTM and ANQGSEA. This chain's CDR3 is CSVESDTTNTGELFF.

The chain carries TRBV5-8 and TRBJ2-2; TCRdb reports TRBD2, a call that lacks DNA to check it against. Germline V CDR1 and CDR2: SGHTS, YDEGEE. This CDR3 is built from 14 residues. The CDR3 reads CASSQWGLSRELFF.

V is TRBV10-3 and J is TRBJ2-1; the D gene TCRdb calls, TRBD1, cannot be checked with no DNA. This CDR3 has 18 residues. Germline CDR1 reads ENHRY; CDR2 reads SYGVKD. CDR3 protein: CAISESGDSTRSYNEQFF.

The chain joins TRBV28 to TRBJ2-7; TCRdb's D call of TRBD1 is untestable without DNA. CDR3 length equals 15 residues. CDR1 is MDHEN, CDR2 SYDVKM, per germline. This CDR3 reads CASSSIMGQLYEQYF.

The CDR3 is CSARDRVGVDEQFF. J is TRBJ2-1 and V is TRBV20-1. The CDR3 runs to 14 residues. Germline loops: CDR1 DFQATT, CDR2 SNEGSKA (reference sequence).

The rearrangement joins TRBV18 to TRBJ2-5; without DNA, the TCRdb call of TRBD2 cannot be checked. This CDR3 is built from 16 residues. CDR1 and CDR2 from the germline V gene are KGHSH and LQKENI. CDR3 amino acids: CASSPGLAGDLETQYF.

The chain combines TRBV18 with TRBJ2-5; TCRdb indicates TRBD1, and absent DNA this call remains unverified. The CDR3 length is 13 residues. Germline CDR1 is KGHSH and CDR2 is LQKENI. The CDR3 region is CASSGSAGETQYF. The complete variable domain, with remaining parts taken from reference TRBV18 and TRBJ2-5, reads NAGVMQNPRHLVRRRGQEARLRCSPMKGHSHVYWYRQLPEEGLKFMVYLQKENIIDESGMPKERFSAEFPKEGPSILRIQQVVRGDSAAYFCASSGSAGETQYFGPGTRLLVL.

The chain is built from TRBV11-1 and TRBJ2-1; TCRdb names TRBD2, which stays unverified in the absence of DNA. Germline assignment: CDR1 SGHAT and CDR2 FQDESV (reference sequence). The CDR3 extends over 16 amino acids. CDR3 residues: CASSLVMAGGYNEQFF.

The chain joins TRBV27 to TRBJ2-7; TCRdb's assignment of TRBD1 cannot be checked, as there is no DNA. The germline gives CDR1 MNHEY, CDR2 SMNVEV (reference sequence). The CDR3 sequence is 15 residues long. The CDR3 protein is CASSLSGTGGWEQYF.

The chain carries TRBV6-1 and TRBJ2-7; TCRdb indicates TRBD1, and absent DNA this call remains unverified. The length of the CDR3 is 18 residues. Germline values: CDR1 MNHNS, CDR2 SASEGT. This CDR3 is CASSEAGSRDRSIYEQYF.

The chain is built from TRBV27 and TRBJ2-3; TCRdb lists TRBD1, though no DNA is available to test this call. The CDR3 has 14 residues. CDR1 MNHEY and CDR2 SMNVEV come from the germline V gene (reference sequence). The CDR3 loop is CASSSPGQTDTQYF.

The chain carries TRBV28 and TRBJ2-1; TCRdb reports TRBD1, a call that lacks DNA to check it against. CDR1 MDHEN and CDR2 SYDVKM come from the germline V gene. This CDR3 contains 16 residues. CDR3 loop: CASSLGTGIGSGEQFF.

This chain connects TRBV20-1 to TRBJ2-5. Germline values: CDR1 DFQATT, CDR2 SNEGSKA (reference sequence). The length of the CDR3 is 14 residues. The CDR3 spells CSARATEERETQYF.

The chain combines TRBV6-2 or TRBV6-3 with TRBJ2-1; lacking DNA, the TRBD1 call made by TCRdb goes unchecked. The CDR3 covers 14 residues. Per the germline V gene, CDR1 is MNHEY and CDR2 is SVGEGT. CDR3 amino acids: CASRPPAALNEQFF.